These 16 T cell receptor beta chains share one sample of origin, sequenced in a study of cytomegalovirus exposure and HLA in healthy donors. This PCR relied on a set of 60 Vbeta primers and 13 Jbeta primers. Clones were read by immunoSEQ multiplex PCR, and TCRdb kept only the in-frame ones, dropping some. The sample lists approximately 90,000 clones; 60% to 80% were seen once. Sequences were obtained from PBMCs. Receptors were obtained from a young woman in good health and CMV-seronegative.

Concerning this clone: This sample includes further DNA sequences coding for the same CDR3. The V and J genes are TRBV28 and TRBJ2-7; the match to TRBD2 covers 9 bases. V lost 5 bases, J lost 0 bases, and 8 bases stayed unmatched. Germline V gives CDR1 MDHEN, CDR2 SYDVKM. The CDR3 has 16 amino acids. For the CDR3, the DNA is TGTGCCAGCAGTCCCCGGGGTAGCGGGAGCTCCTACGAGCAGTACTTC. This translates into CASSPRGSGSSYEQYF.

V and J are TRBV6-1 and TRBJ2-7; D may be TRBD2 (6 bases). The germline V gene encodes CDR1 MNHNS and CDR2 SASEGT. The length of the CDR3 is 15 residues. Trimming shortened V by 4 bases and J by 2 bases, and 15 bases separated the two germline ends. The CDR3 spells CASSVRGLPTYEQYF. Written as DNA, the CDR3 is TGTGCCAGCAGTGTACGGGGACTGCCAACCTACGAGCAGTACTTC.

The chain employs TRBV15 and TRBJ2-3; 9 bases map to TRBD1. V gave up 5 bases and J gave up 1 base; unmatched junction bases: 4. The CDR3 totals 15 residues. Germline values: CDR1 LNHNV, CDR2 YYDKDF (reference sequence). This CDR3 is CATSGRTGGTDTQYF. In DNA form, the CDR3 reads TGTGCCACCAGCGGACGGACAGGGGGCACAGATACGCAGTATTTT.

CDR3 coding DNA: TGTGCCAGCAGTCGGGAGCTGAACACTGAAGCTTTCTTT. The encoded protein is CASSRELNTEAFF. The chain links TRBV7-9 to TRBJ1-1, with unresolved D. The V gene's germline CDR1 is SEHNR and CDR2 FQNEAQ (reference sequence). This CDR3 spans 13 amino acids. Between the trimmed V and J ends, which lost 6 bases and 0 bases, there was a span of 8 bases.

This chain links TRBV7-9 with TRBJ1-4, with D unresolved. Trimming took off 5 bases at V and 4 bases at J, with 14 bases between the two ends. The CDR3 has 15 amino acids. CDR1 and CDR2 from the germline V gene are SEHNR and FQNEAQ (reference sequence). CDR3 sequence reads: CASSPRTLGNEKLFF. CDR3 sequence (DNA): TGTGCCAGCAGCCCTAGGACTCTGGGTAATGAAAAACTGTTTTTT.

The chain has TRBV7-2 and TRBJ1-4, with TRBD1 matching over 10 bases. The CDR3 spans 15 residues. Germline V gene data show CDR1 as SGHTA and CDR2 as FQGNSA. V trimming: 2 bases; J trimming: 5 bases; junction bases outside the gene matches: 2. CDR3: CASSLQGQGNEKLFF. The CDR3 coding sequence is TGTGCCAGCAGCTTACAGGGACAGGGGAATGAAAAACTGTTTTTT.

This clone turned up a few times. CDR3 residues: CASSERFGVRNEQFF. The CDR3 bases are TGTGCCAGCAGTGAGAGGTTCGGGGTAAGGAATGAGCAGTTCTTC. The chain combines TRBV6-1 with TRBJ2-1, with D tentatively TRBD2 (5 bases). The CDR3 totals 15 residues. Deletions cut 3 bases from V and 7 bases from J, with 16 bases between. Germline V gene sequence: CDR1 MNHNS, CDR2 SASEGT.

The V and J genes are TRBV19 and TRBJ1-2, with TRBD1 as a possible D gene (5 bases). V gave up 7 bases and J gave up 2 bases, with 20 bases separating them. The germline V gene has CDR1 LNHDA and CDR2 SQIVND (reference sequence). This CDR3 has 16 residues. CDR3 region: CASNNPGRGRNYGYTF. CDR3 nucleotide sequence: TGTGCCAGTAACAACCCGGGGAGGGGTCGGAACTATGGCTACACCTTC.

This clone was observed once. The genes are TRBV2 and TRBJ2-2; weak D call: TRBD2 (5 bases). The V gene lost 6 bases and the J gene lost 3 bases, with 20 bases spanning the gap. The CDR3 spans 17 residues. Germline CDR1 is SNHLY and CDR2 is FYNNEI. The CDR3 spells CASRFSSTGKYTGELFF. Written as DNA, the CDR3 is TGTGCCAGCAGGTTCAGTTCGACGGGGAAATACACCGGGGAGCTGTTTTTT.

This clone was recorded once. This chain connects TRBV18 to TRBJ1-3; D not resolved. Per germline, CDR1 KGHSH and CDR2 LQKENI. The V end lost 1 base, the J end lost 4 bases, and 17 bases lay between the germline ends. This CDR3 has 17 amino acids. CDR3 DNA: TGTGCCAGCTCACCACGCCAAGCCCGGTCTGCCGGAAACACCATATATTTT. It is translated as CASSPRQARSAGNTIYF.

The chain employs TRBV19 and TRBJ2-1; 8 nucleotides align to TRBD2. This CDR3 region has 14 residues. The V and J ends lost 7 bases and 10 bases, in that order; junction bases with no gene match: 12. Germline CDR1 is LNHDA and CDR2 is SQIVND (reference sequence). CDR3 sequence: CASTAPTGGIEQFF. The CDR3 nucleotides read TGTGCCAGTACCGCCCCAACGGGAGGGATAGAGCAGTTCTTC. Based on the CDR3 plus reference TRBV19 and TRBJ2-1, the full variable domain is DGGITQSPKYLFRKEGQNVTLSCEQNLNHDAMYWYRQDPGQGLRLIYYSQIVNDFQKGDIAEGYSVSREKKESFPLTVTSAQKNPTAFYLCASTAPTGGIEQFFGPGTRLTVL.

This chain connects TRBV5-8 to TRBJ2-7, with D possibly matching TRBD1 (5 bases). CDR1 SGHTS and CDR2 YDEGEE come from the germline V gene. Trimming shortened V by 4 bases and J by 2 bases, and 13 bases separated the two germline ends. This CDR3 has 14 residues. DNA of the CDR3: TGTGCCAGCAGCCATACAGGCTATCCCTACGAGCAGTACTTC. It encodes CASSHTGYPYEQYF.

This chain joins TRBV5-1 and TRBJ2-7; no clear D gene. Germline assignment: CDR1 SGHRS and CDR2 YFSETQ. V gave up 3 bases and J gave up 0 bases, with 16 bases separating them. The CDR3 spans 16 residues. CDR3 coding DNA: TGCGCCAGCAGCTATTTGGGCCCCCAAAGCTCCTACGAGCAGTACTTC. Encoded protein: CASSYLGPQSSYEQYF. Using reference TRBV5-1 and TRBJ2-7 for the parts outside the CDR3, the full variable domain is KAGVTQTPRYLIKTRGQQVTLSCSPISGHRSVSWYQQTPGQGLQFLFEYFSETQRNKGNFPGRFSGRQFSNSRSEMNVSTLELGDSALYLCASSYLGPQSSYEQYFGPGTRLTVT.

J is TRBJ2-7 and V is TRBV7-8; 7 bases are a match to TRBD2. CDR1 is SGHVS and CDR2 is FQNEAQ in the germline V gene. CDR3 length: 15 residues. V lost 5 bases to trimming and J lost 0 bases; unmatched junction nucleotides: 7. The CDR3 bases are TGTGCCAGCAGCCCTCCGGGCGGGAGCTCCTACGAGCAGTACTTC. As protein: CASSPPGGSSYEQYF. The entire variable domain, with the rest obtained from reference TRBV7-8 and TRBJ2-7, is as follows: GAGVSQSPRYKVAKRGQDVALRCDPISGHVSLFWYQQALGQGPEFLTYFQNEAQLDKSGLPSDRFFAERPEGSVSTLKIQRTQQEDSAVYLCASSPPGGSSYEQYFGPGTRLTVT.

This clone was counted between two and nine times. The chain uses TRBV28 and TRBJ1-2; D gene unclear. The V end lost 7 bases, the J end lost 4 bases, and 13 bases lay between the germline ends. The V gene's germline CDR1 is MDHEN and CDR2 SYDVKM. This CDR3 is 13 amino acids long. The CDR3 nucleotides are TGTGCCAGCAAGCTAGACGGCTCCTATGGCTACACCTTC. Residues: CASKLDGSYGYTF.

This chain links TRBV6-1 with TRBJ1-1; D not certain. The CDR3 spans 14 residues. Germline CDR1 MNHNS, CDR2 SASEGT. V lost 6 bases and J lost 3, with 14 bases in between. CDR3 sequence (DNA): TGTGCCAGCAGGTCCCTTAGCTGGGACACTGAAGCTTTCTTT. Amino acid sequence: CASRSLSWDTEAFF.